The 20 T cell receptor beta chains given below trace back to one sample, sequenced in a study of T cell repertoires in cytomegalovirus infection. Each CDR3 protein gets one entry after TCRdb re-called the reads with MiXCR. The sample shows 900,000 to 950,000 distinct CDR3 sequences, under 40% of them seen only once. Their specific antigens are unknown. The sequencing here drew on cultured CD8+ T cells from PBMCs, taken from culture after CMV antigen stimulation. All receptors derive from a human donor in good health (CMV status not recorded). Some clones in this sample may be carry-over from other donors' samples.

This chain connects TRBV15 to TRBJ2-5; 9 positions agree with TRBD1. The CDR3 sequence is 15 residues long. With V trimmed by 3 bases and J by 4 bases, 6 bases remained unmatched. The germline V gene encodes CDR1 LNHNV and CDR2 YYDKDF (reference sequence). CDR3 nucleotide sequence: TGTGCCACCAGCAGCTCCGAGACAGGGGGAGAGACCCAGTACTTC. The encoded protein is CATSSSETGGETQYF.

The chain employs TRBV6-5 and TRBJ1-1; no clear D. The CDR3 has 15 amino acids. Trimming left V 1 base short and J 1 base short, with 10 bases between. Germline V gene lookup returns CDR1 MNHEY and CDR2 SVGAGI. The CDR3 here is CASSYLPLRNTEAFF. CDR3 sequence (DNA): TGTGCCAGCAGTTACTTACCACTACGGAACACTGAAGCTTTCTTT.

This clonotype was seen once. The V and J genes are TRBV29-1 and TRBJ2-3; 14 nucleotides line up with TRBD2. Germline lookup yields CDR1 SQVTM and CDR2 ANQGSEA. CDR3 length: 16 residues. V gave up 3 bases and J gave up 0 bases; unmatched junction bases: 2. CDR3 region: CSVDGTSGGSTDTQYF. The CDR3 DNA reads TGCAGCGTTGACGGGACTAGCGGGGGTAGCACAGATACGCAGTATTTT.

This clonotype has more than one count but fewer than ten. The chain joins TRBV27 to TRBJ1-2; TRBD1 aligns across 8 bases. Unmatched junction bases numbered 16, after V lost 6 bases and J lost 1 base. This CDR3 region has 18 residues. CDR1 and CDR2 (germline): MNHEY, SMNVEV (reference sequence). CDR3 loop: CASSFLALGTGDNYGYTF. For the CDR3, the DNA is TGTGCCAGCAGCTTCCTTGCGCTCGGGACAGGCGATAACTATGGCTACACCTTC.

CDR3 in DNA: TGTGCCAGCAGTGACCCCCGGGACAGGGTGAGGAGGGGCAATCAGCCCCAGCATTTT. Its translation: CASSDPRDRVRRGNQPQHF. The chain links TRBV2 to TRBJ1-5; TRBD1 agrees at 9 bases. The CDR3 runs 19 residues. V lost 3 bases to trimming and J lost 2 bases; unmatched junction nucleotides: 14. Looked up from germline, CDR1 is SNHLY and CDR2 is FYNNEI.

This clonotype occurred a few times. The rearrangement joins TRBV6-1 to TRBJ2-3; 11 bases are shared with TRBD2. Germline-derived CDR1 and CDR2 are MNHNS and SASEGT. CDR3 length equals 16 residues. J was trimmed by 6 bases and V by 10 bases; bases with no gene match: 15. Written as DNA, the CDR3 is TGTGCCACCGAAACACTTAGCGGGGGGGCGTCGGATACGCAGTATTTT. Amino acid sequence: CATETLSGGASDTQYF.

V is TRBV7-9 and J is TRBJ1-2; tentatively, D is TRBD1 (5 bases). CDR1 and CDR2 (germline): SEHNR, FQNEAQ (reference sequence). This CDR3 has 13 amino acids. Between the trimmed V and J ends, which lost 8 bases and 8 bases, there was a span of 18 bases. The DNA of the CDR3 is TGTGCCAGCTCCACGGGGCAGTTCGGGGGCTACACCTTC. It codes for CASSTGQFGGYTF.

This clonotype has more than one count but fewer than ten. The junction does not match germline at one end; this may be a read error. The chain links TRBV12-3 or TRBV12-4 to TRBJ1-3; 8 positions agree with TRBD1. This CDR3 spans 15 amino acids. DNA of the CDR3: TGTGCCAGCAGTTTGGCCTATGACAGGGGACGCCCCGGTCATTTT. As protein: CASSLAYDRGRPGHF.

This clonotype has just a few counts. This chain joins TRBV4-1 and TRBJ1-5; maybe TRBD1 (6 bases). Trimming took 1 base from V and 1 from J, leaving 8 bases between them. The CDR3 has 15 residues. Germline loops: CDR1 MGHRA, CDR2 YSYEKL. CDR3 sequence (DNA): TGCGCCAGCAGCCAAGCGAGGGGGAGCAATCAGCCCCAGCATTTT. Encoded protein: CASSQARGSNQPQHF.

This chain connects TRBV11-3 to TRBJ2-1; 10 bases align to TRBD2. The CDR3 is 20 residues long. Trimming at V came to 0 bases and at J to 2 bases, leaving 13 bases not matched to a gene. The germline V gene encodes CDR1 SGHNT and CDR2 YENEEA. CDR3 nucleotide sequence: TGTGCCAGCAGCTTAGATGCTTGGGGGGCTAGCGGGGGACCCTACAATGAGCAGTTCTTC. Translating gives CASSLDAWGASGGPYNEQFF. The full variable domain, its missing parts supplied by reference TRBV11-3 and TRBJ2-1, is EAGVVQSPRYKIIEKKQPVAFWCNPISGHNTLYWYLQNLGQGPELLIRYENEEAVDDSQLPKDRFSAERLKGVDSTLKIQPAELGDSAVYLCASSLDAWGASGGPYNEQFFGPGTRLTVL.

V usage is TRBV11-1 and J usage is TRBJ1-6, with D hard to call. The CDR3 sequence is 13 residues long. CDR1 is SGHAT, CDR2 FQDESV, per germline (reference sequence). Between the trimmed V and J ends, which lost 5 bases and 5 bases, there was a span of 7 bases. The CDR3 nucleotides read TGTGCCAGCAGCCCCGGTGATAATTCACCCCTCCACTTT. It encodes CASSPGDNSPLHF.

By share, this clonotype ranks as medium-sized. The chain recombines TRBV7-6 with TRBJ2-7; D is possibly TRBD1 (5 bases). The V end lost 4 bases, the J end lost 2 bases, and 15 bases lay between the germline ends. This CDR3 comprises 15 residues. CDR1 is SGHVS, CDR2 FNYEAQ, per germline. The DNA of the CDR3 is TGTGCCAGCAGCTCTCGACAGACATTGGCCTACGAGCAGTACTTC. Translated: CASSSRQTLAYEQYF. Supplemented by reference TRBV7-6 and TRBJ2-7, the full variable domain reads GAGVSQSPRYKVTKRGQDVALRCDPISGHVSLYWYRQALGQGPEFLTYFNYEAQQDKSGLPNDRFSAERPEGSISTLTIQRTEQRDSAMYRCASSSRQTLAYEQYFGPGTRLTVT.

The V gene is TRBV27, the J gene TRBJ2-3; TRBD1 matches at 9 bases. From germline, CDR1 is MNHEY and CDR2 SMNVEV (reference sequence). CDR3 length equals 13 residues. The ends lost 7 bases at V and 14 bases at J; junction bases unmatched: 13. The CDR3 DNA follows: TGTGCCAGCATCCCCGGGGGGACAGGGACGGGGTATTTT. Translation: CASIPGGTGTGYF.

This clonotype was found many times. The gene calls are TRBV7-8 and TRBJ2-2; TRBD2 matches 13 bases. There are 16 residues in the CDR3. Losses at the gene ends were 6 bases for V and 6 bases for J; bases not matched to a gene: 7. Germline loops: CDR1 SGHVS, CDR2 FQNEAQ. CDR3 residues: CASSLLAGGAAGELFF. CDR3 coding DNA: TGTGCCAGCAGTCTACTAGCGGGGGGGGCCGCCGGGGAGCTGTTTTTT. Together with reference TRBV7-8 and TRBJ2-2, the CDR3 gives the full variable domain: GAGVSQSPRYKVAKRGQDVALRCDPISGHVSLFWYQQALGQGPEFLTYFQNEAQLDKSGLPSDRFFAERPEGSVSTLKIQRTQQEDSAVYLCASSLLAGGAAGELFFGEGSRLTVL.

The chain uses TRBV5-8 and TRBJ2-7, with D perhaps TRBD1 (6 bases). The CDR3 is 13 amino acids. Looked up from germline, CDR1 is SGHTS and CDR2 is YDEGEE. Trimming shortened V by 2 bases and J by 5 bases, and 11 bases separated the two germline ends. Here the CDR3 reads CASSFRGSHEQYV. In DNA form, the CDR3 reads TGTGCCAGCAGCTTCAGGGGATCCCACGAGCAGTACGTC.

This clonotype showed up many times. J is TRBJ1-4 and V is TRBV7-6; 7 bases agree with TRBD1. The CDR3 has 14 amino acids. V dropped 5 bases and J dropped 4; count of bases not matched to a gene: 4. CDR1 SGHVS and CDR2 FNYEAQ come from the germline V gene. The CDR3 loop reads CASSEDRSNEKLFF. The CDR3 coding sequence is TGTGCCAGCAGCGAGGACAGGAGTAATGAAAAACTGTTTTTT.

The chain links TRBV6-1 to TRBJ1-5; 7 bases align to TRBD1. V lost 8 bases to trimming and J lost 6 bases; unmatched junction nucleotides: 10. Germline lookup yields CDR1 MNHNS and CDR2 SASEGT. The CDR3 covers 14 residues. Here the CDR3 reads CASRVGTAIQPQHF. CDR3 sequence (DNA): TGTGCCAGCCGCGTCGGGACAGCGATTCAGCCCCAGCATTTT.

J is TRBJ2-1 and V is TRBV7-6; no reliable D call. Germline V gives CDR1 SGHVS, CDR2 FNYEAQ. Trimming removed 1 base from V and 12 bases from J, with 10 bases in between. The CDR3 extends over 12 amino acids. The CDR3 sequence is CASSLGIDGQFF. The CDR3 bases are TGTGCCAGCAGCTTAGGGATAGATGGGCAGTTCTTC. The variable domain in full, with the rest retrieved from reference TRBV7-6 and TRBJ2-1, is GAGVSQSPRYKVTKRGQDVALRCDPISGHVSLYWYRQALGQGPEFLTYFNYEAQQDKSGLPNDRFSAERPEGSISTLTIQRTEQRDSAMYRCASSLGIDGQFFGPGTRLTVL.

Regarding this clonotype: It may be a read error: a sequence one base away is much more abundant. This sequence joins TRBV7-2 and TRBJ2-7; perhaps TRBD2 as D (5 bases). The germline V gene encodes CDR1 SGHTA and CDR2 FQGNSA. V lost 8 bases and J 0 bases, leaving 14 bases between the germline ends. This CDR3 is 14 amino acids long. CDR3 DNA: TGTACCAGCTTGTCTGGGGAGAGCTCCTACGAGCAGTACTTC. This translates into CTSLSGESSYEQYF.

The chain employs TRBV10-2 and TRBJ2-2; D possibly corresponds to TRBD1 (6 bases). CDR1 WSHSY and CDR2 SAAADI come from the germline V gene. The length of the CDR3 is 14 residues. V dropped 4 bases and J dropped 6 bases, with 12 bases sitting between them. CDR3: CASSGMNRAGELFF. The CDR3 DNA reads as TGCGCCAGCAGTGGGATGAACAGGGCCGGGGAGCTGTTTTTT.